This entry lists 27 T cell receptor beta chains sequenced from one sample in a study of T cell repertoires in cytomegalovirus infection. TCRdb reanalysed the reads using MiXCR and keeps one entry per CDR3 protein. This table holds more than 200,000 distinct CDR3 sequences, around 8.7% found once. The sample was PBMCs. The receptors come from a human donor in good health (CMV status not recorded). Some clones in this sample may be carry-over from other donors' samples.

This clonotype was recorded at least ten times. J is TRBJ2-7 and V is TRBV7-2; 10 bases agree with TRBD2. CDR3 length equals 13 residues. Germline CDR1 SGHTA, CDR2 FQGNSA. Trimming at V came to 1 base and at J to 7 bases, leaving 1 base not matched to a gene. CDR3: CASSLETSGEQYF. As DNA, the CDR3 is TGTGCCAGCAGCTTAGAGACTAGCGGGGAGCAGTACTTC.

This clonotype has ten or more counts. J is TRBJ2-7 and V is TRBV15; maybe TRBD1 (6 bases). CDR3 length: 16 residues. V lost 1 base, J lost 3 bases, and 16 bases lay in between. Germline V lookup: CDR1 LNHNV, CDR2 YYDKDF (reference sequence). The CDR3 DNA reads TGTGCCACCAGCAGAGCGGCCGGGACAACCCACTACGAGCAGTACTTC. It translates to CATSRAAGTTHYEQYF.

This rearrangement joins TRBV3-1 to TRBJ1-5; D is unresolved. The V end lost 4 bases, the J end lost 0 bases, and 13 bases lay between the germline ends. Germline V gene lookup returns CDR1 LGHDT and CDR2 YNNKEL (reference sequence). This CDR3 spans 16 amino acids. The CDR3 sequence: CASSPGGPYSNQPQHF. As DNA, the CDR3 is TGTGCCAGCAGCCCCGGAGGACCTTATAGCAATCAGCCCCAGCATTTT. The variable domain in full, completed from reference TRBV3-1 and TRBJ1-5, reads DTAVSQTPKYLVTQMGNDKSIKCEQNLGHDTMYWYKQDSKKFLKIMFSYNNKELIINETVPNRFSPKSPDKAHLNLHINSLELGDSAVYFCASSPGGPYSNQPQHFGDGTRLSIL.

This clonotype has a count of ten or more. The chain links TRBV7-8 to TRBJ2-7, with unresolved D. This CDR3 contains 14 residues. The germline V gene has CDR1 SGHVS and CDR2 FQNEAQ. V lost 6 bases, J lost 1 base, and 13 bases lay in between. The CDR3, as DNA: TGTGCCAGCAGTCCGGATCGTTGGTCCTACGAGCAGTACTTC. It is translated as CASSPDRWSYEQYF.

This clonotype has a handful of counts. This chain connects TRBV7-3 to TRBJ2-3; D might be TRBD2 (5 bases). Trimming stripped 6 bases from V and 2 bases from J, with 9 bases between. CDR3 length: 13 residues. Germline V lookup: CDR1 SGHTA, CDR2 FQGTGA. CDR3 protein: CASSNRDTDTQYF. For the CDR3, the DNA is TGTGCCAGCAGTAACCGGGACACAGATACGCAGTATTTT.

This clonotype came up many times. This rearrangement joins TRBV7-2 to TRBJ2-7, with D perhaps matching TRBD1 (6 bases). Trimming took off 2 bases at V and 4 bases at J, with 12 bases between the two ends. Germline V lookup: CDR1 SGHTA, CDR2 FQGNSA. This CDR3 region has 14 residues. This CDR3 is CASSLMQGMYEQYF. CDR3 nucleotide sequence: TGTGCCAGCAGCTTAATGCAGGGGATGTACGAGCAGTACTTC.

The sample holds many counts of this clonotype. The rearrangement links TRBV7-8 to TRBJ2-5; 9 bases line up with TRBD1. The CDR3 runs 16 residues. The germline V gene encodes CDR1 SGHVS and CDR2 FQNEAQ. After removal of 1 base from V and 5 bases from J, the junction contained 8 bases not matched to a gene. This CDR3 is CASSLDGTGSSETQYF. For the CDR3, the DNA is TGTGCCAGCAGCTTAGACGGGACAGGGAGTAGTGAGACCCAGTACTTC.

There are a few counts of this clonotype. The chain joins TRBV19 to TRBJ2-7, with unresolved D. The CDR3 covers 14 residues. CDR1 is LNHDA, CDR2 SQIVND, per germline (reference sequence). Trimming left V 4 bases short and J 3 bases short, with 13 bases between. CDR3 sequence (DNA): TGTGCCAGTAGTACGGACGGATGGAGCTACGAGCAGTACTTC. It translates to CASSTDGWSYEQYF.

Many counts were recorded for this clonotype. The chain combines TRBV7-6 with TRBJ2-1; 10 nucleotides align to TRBD1. Germline CDR1 SGHVS, CDR2 FNYEAQ. The CDR3 has 15 amino acids. Germline trimming cut 6 bases from V and 4 bases from J; bases unmatched to any gene: 6. In DNA, the CDR3 is TGTGCCAGCAGGGGAAAGGGACAGGGGTACAATGAGCAGTTCTTC. It encodes CASRGKGQGYNEQFF.

This chain uses TRBV5-4 with TRBJ2-7, with D unclear. Germline V gene data show CDR1 as SGHNT and CDR2 as YYREEE (reference sequence). The CDR3 runs to 14 residues. Trimming pared 0 bases from V and 4 bases from J, leaving 11 bases between. The CDR3 DNA reads as TGTGCCAGCAGCTTGGAACCAGCAAGTTACGAGCAGTACTTC. As protein: CASSLEPASYEQYF.

This clonotype was observed many times. This chain uses TRBV6-2 or TRBV6-3 with TRBJ2-7; D is ambiguous. There are 16 residues in the CDR3. Per the germline V gene, CDR1 is MNHEY and CDR2 is SVGEGT. V lost 2 bases, J lost 1 base, and 15 bases lay in between. CDR3 nucleotides: TGTGCCAGCAGTTACCTGATCGGTGGCTCTTCCTACGAGCAGTACTTC. Protein sequence: CASSYLIGGSSYEQYF.

This clonotype came up many times. The rearrangement uses TRBV7-2 and TRBJ2-7; a possible D gene is TRBD1 (6 bases). V dropped 3 bases and J dropped 2 bases, with 20 bases sitting between them. Germline V gene lookup returns CDR1 SGHTA and CDR2 FQGNSA. The CDR3 covers 17 residues. CDR3 DNA: TGTGCCAGCAGCTTCGGCTCGCAAGGTGGGGGCGCCTACGAGCAGTACTTC. It codes for CASSFGSQGGGAYEQYF. The variable domain in full, completed from reference TRBV7-2 and TRBJ2-7, reads GAGVSQSPSNKVTEKGKDVELRCDPISGHTALYWYRQSLGQGLEFLIYFQGNSAPDKSGLPSDRFSAERTGGSVSTLTIQRTQQEDSAVYLCASSFGSQGGGAYEQYFGPGTRLTVT.

The J gene is TRBJ2-7, the V gene TRBV7-2; D remains ambiguous. V was clipped by 1 base and J by 6 bases, with 7 bases between them. Germline loops: CDR1 SGHTA, CDR2 FQGNSA. The length of the CDR3 is 12 residues. CDR3 protein: CASSLGLIEQYF. The CDR3 bases are TGTGCCAGCAGCTTAGGTCTAATCGAGCAGTACTTC.

This clonotype appeared many times. The V gene is TRBV6-2 or TRBV6-3, the J gene TRBJ2-5, with D tentatively TRBD1 or TRBD2 (5 bases each). The CDR3 totals 14 residues. V dropped 7 bases and J dropped 2 bases, with 14 bases sitting between them. Germline lookup yields CDR1 MNHEY and CDR2 SVGEGT. The CDR3: CASNKNGGQETQYF. In nucleotides, the CDR3 is TGTGCCAGCAACAAAAATGGGGGTCAAGAGACCCAGTACTTC.

The chain is built from TRBV6-2 or TRBV6-3 and TRBJ1-2; weak D call: TRBD1 (6 bases). CDR3 length: 14 amino acids. Germline-derived CDR1 and CDR2 are MNHEY and SVGEGT. Deletions cut 7 bases from V and 5 bases from J, with 17 bases between. For the CDR3, the DNA is TGTGCCAGCAACAGCAGGGGACCTTCATATGGCTACACCTTC. Translation gives CASNSRGPSYGYTF.

This clonotype has ten or more counts. This chain connects TRBV7-2 to TRBJ2-7; D call uncertain. The V end was cut by 1 base, the J end by 3 bases, with 7 bases between. Germline CDR1 reads SGHTA; CDR2 reads FQGNSA. CDR3 length equals 13 residues. CDR3 protein: CASSLEWDYEQYF. CDR3 bases: TGTGCCAGCAGCTTAGAATGGGACTACGAGCAGTACTTC.

J is TRBJ2-1 and V is TRBV19; 8 bases are a match to TRBD2. The CDR3 covers 13 residues. Germline CDR1 is LNHDA and CDR2 is SQIVND (reference sequence). Trimming removed 5 bases from V and 12 bases from J; junction bases left unmatched: 9. CDR3: CASSPREGRVQFF. The CDR3 DNA reads as TGTGCCAGTAGTCCCCGGGAGGGGCGAGTGCAGTTCTTC.

The table lists this clonotype with many counts. The chain employs TRBV7-9 and TRBJ2-7; a weak D match, TRBD2 (6 bases). There are 15 residues in the CDR3. Germline-derived CDR1 and CDR2 are SEHNR and FQNEAQ (reference sequence). V was cut by 1 base and J by 3 bases, with 13 bases left in between. The CDR3 DNA follows: TGTGCCAGCAGCTTAGAGGGAGGAACGAACTACGAGCAGTACTTC. Amino acids: CASSLEGGTNYEQYF.

There are many counts of this clonotype. The J gene is TRBJ1-2, the V gene TRBV7-2, with TRBD1 matching 9 bases. The CDR3 spans 15 residues. Germline loops: CDR1 SGHTA, CDR2 FQGNSA. After removal of 3 bases from V and 7 bases from J, the junction contained 9 bases not matched to a gene. CDR3 sequence: CASSFDITGGLGYTF. In nucleotides, the CDR3 is TGTGCCAGCAGCTTTGATATTACAGGGGGCCTTGGCTACACCTTC.

This clonotype was observed at least ten times. This rearrangement joins TRBV11-3 to TRBJ1-1, with D perhaps TRBD1 (5 bases). Looked up from germline, CDR1 is SGHNT and CDR2 is YENEEA. Trimming removed 2 bases from V and 4 bases from J, with 20 bases in between. The CDR3 consists of 17 residues. CDR3 sequence: CASSLPTTSRAGTEAFF. The CDR3 nucleotides read TGTGCCAGCAGCTTACCCACAACCTCCAGGGCGGGCACTGAAGCTTTCTTT.

The chain recombines TRBV11-2 with TRBJ2-2; a possible D gene is TRBD2 (7 bases). This CDR3 contains 15 residues. Trimming pared 1 base from V and 4 bases from J, leaving 10 bases between. The germline V gene encodes CDR1 SGHAT and CDR2 FQNNGV. The CDR3 is CASSLVGGATGELFF. In DNA form, the CDR3 reads TGTGCCAGCAGCTTAGTTGGGGGGGCCACCGGGGAGCTGTTTTTT.

This chain links TRBV11-2 with TRBJ1-6; D remains ambiguous. Trimming cost V 1 base and J 3 bases, with 7 bases left between them. Looked up from germline, CDR1 is SGHAT and CDR2 is FQNNGV. The CDR3 length is 15 residues. CDR3 protein: CASSLVDNYNSPLHF. The CDR3 coding sequence is TGTGCCAGCAGCTTAGTAGACAACTATAATTCACCCCTCCACTTT.

The chain couples TRBV6-2 or TRBV6-3 to TRBJ1-1; D call uncertain. CDR1 is MNHEY, CDR2 SVGEGT, per germline. The CDR3 sequence is 13 residues long. The V gene lost 0 bases and the J gene lost 9 bases, with 11 bases spanning the gap. For the CDR3, the DNA is TGTGCCAGCAGTTACTCATCGCTAAGCAAAGCTTTCTTT. Its translation: CASSYSSLSKAFF.

This rearrangement joins TRBV5-1 to TRBJ2-7, with D perhaps matching TRBD1 (6 bases). Germline V gene data show CDR1 as SGHRS and CDR2 as YFSETQ. The length of the CDR3 is 13 residues. Trimming stripped 2 bases from V and 3 bases from J, with 9 bases between. The CDR3 nucleotides are TGCGCCAGCAGCTTTGCAGGGGACTACGAGCAGTACTTC. Protein sequence: CASSFAGDYEQYF.

This clonotype was seen many times. The chain links TRBV3-1 to TRBJ1-1, with D unresolved. The CDR3 is 13 amino acids. The V end was cut by 1 base, the J end by 0 bases, with 3 bases between. CDR1 is LGHDT, CDR2 YNNKEL, per germline (reference sequence). The chain's CDR3 is CASSQVLNTEAFF. For the CDR3, the DNA is TGTGCCAGCAGCCAAGTGTTGAACACTGAAGCTTTCTTT. Full variable domain (remainder filled in from reference TRBV3-1 and TRBJ1-1): DTAVSQTPKYLVTQMGNDKSIKCEQNLGHDTMYWYKQDSKKFLKIMFSYNNKELIINETVPNRFSPKSPDKAHLNLHINSLELGDSAVYFCASSQVLNTEAFFGQGTRLTVV.

This clonotype was found a few times. The chain employs TRBV19 and TRBJ2-7; D possibly matches TRBD1 or TRBD2 (6 bases each). Looked up from germline, CDR1 is LNHDA and CDR2 is SQIVND (reference sequence). Trimming shortened V by 1 base and J by 5 bases, and 18 bases separated the two germline ends. The CDR3 consists of 16 residues. CDR3 bases: TGTGCCAGTAGTATAGGTTCGACAGGAAGGAGGGACGAGCAGTACTTC. Amino acid sequence: CASSIGSTGRRDEQYF. Complete variable domain (other parts from reference TRBV19 and TRBJ2-7): DGGITQSPKYLFRKEGQNVTLSCEQNLNHDAMYWYRQDPGQGLRLIYYSQIVNDFQKGDIAEGYSVSREKKESFPLTVTSAQKNPTAFYLCASSIGSTGRRDEQYFGPGTRLTVT.

CDR3 sequence (DNA): TGTGCCAGCAGCTTAGTGACTACCCACGAGCAGTTCTTC. Translated: CASSLVTTHEQFF. The genes are TRBV7-9 and TRBJ2-1; D is possibly TRBD2 (5 bases). The CDR3 length is 13 residues. With 1 base removed from V and 10 bases from J, the gap between germline ends came to 11 bases. Looked up from germline, CDR1 is SEHNR and CDR2 is FQNEAQ (reference sequence). The entire variable domain, with the rest obtained from reference TRBV7-9 and TRBJ2-1, is as follows: DTGVSQNPRHKITKRGQNVTFRCDPISEHNRLYWYRQTLGQGPEFLTYFQNEAQLEKSRLLSDRFSAERPKGSFSTLEIQRTEQGDSAMYLCASSLVTTHEQFFGPGTRLTVL.